The 4 T cell receptor beta chains listed next were all sequenced from one sample in a study of blood T cells in healthy people across ages (dated by TCRdb to between 2015 and 2016). Library preparation employed 5' RACE. Sequencing instrument: Illumina HiSeq 2500. A second PCR of roughly 6 to 11 cycles was run with a J-beta primer mix and a sample-barcoded 5' primer. TCRdb cleaned the public reads at Q25 with fastp, built clones with MiXCR and kept in-frame beta chains. Every distinct CDR3 protein forms one entry, paired with its most common genes and DNA. In this sample the table shows some 1.7 million distinct CDR3 sequences, roughly 30% of which occur a single time. The top ten clones comprise more than 6% of the sample. What was sequenced was blood. The receptors shown here come from a woman in her twenties or thirties in good health.

This clonotype was recorded at least ten times. DNA for the CDR3: TGCGCCAGCAGTGAGTCGACGGAGGGGCGCAGGAAGACCCAGTACTTC. Amino acids: CASSESTEGRRKTQYF. This chain links TRBV10-2 with TRBJ2-5; D possibly corresponds to TRBD2 (6 bases). Trimming took 0 bases from V and 6 from J, leaving 17 bases between them. CDR1 and CDR2 from the germline V gene are WSHSY and SAAADI. The CDR3 consists of 16 residues.

V gene TRBV20-1 combines with J gene TRBJ1-1; D gene unclear. Germline V lookup: CDR1 DFQATT, CDR2 SNEGSKA (reference sequence). V lost 3 bases to trimming and J lost 4 bases, with 9 bases between them. The length of the CDR3 is 12 residues. The CDR3: CSASNGFTEAFF. CDR3 DNA: TGCAGTGCTAGTAACGGCTTCACTGAAGCTTTCTTT.

Worth noting for this clonotype: With a much larger clone just one base away, this may be a read error. The CDR3 protein is CASSHGTGGYEQFF. The CDR3 DNA sequence: TGCGCCAGCAGCCACGGGACCGGAGGATACGAGCAGTTCTTC. The chain joins TRBV5-1 to TRBJ2-1; the D gene could be TRBD1 or TRBD2 (5 bases each). The CDR3 sequence is 14 residues long. The germline gives CDR1 SGHRS, CDR2 YFSETQ. Trimming stripped 4 bases from V and 10 bases from J, with 18 bases between.

This clonotype was picked up many times. V and J are TRBV20-1 and TRBJ2-1, with no clear D. With 3 bases removed from V and 0 bases from J, the gap between germline ends came to 12 bases. CDR3 length equals 15 residues. Germline CDR1 is DFQATT and CDR2 is SNEGSKA (reference sequence). CDR3 DNA sequence: TGCAGTGCTAGGGGTCTGGCCGGCTCCTACAATGAGCAGTTCTTC. Translation gives CSARGLAGSYNEQFF.